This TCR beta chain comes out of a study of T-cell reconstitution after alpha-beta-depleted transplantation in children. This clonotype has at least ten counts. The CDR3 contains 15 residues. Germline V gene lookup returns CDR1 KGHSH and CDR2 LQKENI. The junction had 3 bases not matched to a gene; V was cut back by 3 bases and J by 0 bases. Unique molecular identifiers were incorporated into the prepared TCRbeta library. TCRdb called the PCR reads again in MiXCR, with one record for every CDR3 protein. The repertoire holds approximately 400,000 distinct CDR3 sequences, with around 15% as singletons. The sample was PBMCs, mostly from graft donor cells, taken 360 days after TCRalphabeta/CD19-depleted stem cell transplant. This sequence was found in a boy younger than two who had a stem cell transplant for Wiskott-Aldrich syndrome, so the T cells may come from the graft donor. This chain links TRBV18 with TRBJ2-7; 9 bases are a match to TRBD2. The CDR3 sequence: CASSPLAGSSYEQYF. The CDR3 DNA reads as TGTGCCAGCTCACCCCTAGCGGGGAGCTCCTACGAGCAGTACTTC.